The 30 T cell receptor beta chains below were found in one sample sequenced in a study of technical replicates of blood from a handful of donors. Profiling relied on immunoSEQ multiplex PCR, and the TCRdb table lists in-frame clones only, not all of them. Of approximately 79,000 clones listed, around 97% were seen once; the top ten hold around 0.2%. Sequenced sample: T cells isolated from PBMCs. Every receptor here comes from a human donor in good health.

CDR3 DNA sequence: TGTGCCAGAAGCCCTCTTGACAGGATGAACACTGAAGCTTTCTTT. It translates to CARSPLDRMNTEAFF. V is TRBV5-3 and J is TRBJ1-1; TRBD1 is a possible D gene (6 bases). TRBV5-3 qualifies as an ORF whose function is uncertain. Trimming cost V 4 bases and J 0 bases, with 13 bases left between them. This CDR3 spans 15 amino acids.

The V call is TRBV19, the J call TRBJ1-1, with unresolved D. Trimming shortened V by 5 bases and J by 5 bases, and 12 bases separated the two germline ends. This CDR3 is built from 13 residues. CDR1 is LNHDA and CDR2 is SQIVND in the germline V gene (reference sequence). The CDR3 bases are TGTGCCAGTAGTTTGACCCCGAGGACTGAAGCTTTCTTT. Its translation: CASSLTPRTEAFF.

This chain connects TRBV30 to TRBJ2-1, with 11 bases fitting TRBD2. Per germline, CDR1 GTSNPN and CDR2 SVGIG (reference sequence). There are 14 residues in the CDR3. The ends lost 3 bases at V and 10 bases at J; junction bases unmatched: 8. The CDR3 spells CAWRTSGNTGEQFF. DNA for the CDR3: TGTGCCTGGAGGACTAGCGGGAATACGGGGGAGCAGTTCTTC.

The chain uses TRBV7-9 and TRBJ2-7; 10 bases are shared with TRBD1. CDR1 and CDR2 (germline): SEHNR, FQNEAQ (reference sequence). The CDR3 extends over 15 amino acids. V shed 5 bases and J 2 bases; nucleotides not matched to a gene: 6. CDR3 coding DNA: TGTGCCAGCAGCACCCGGGACAGGGGAACCTACGAGCAGTACTTC. Its protein product is CASSTRDRGTYEQYF.

The chain couples TRBV4-1 to TRBJ1-5, with D unclear. CDR3 length: 15 residues. In germline, CDR1 is MGHRA, CDR2 YSYEKL. V was pared by 1 base and J by 0 bases, with 7 bases between. The CDR3 region has the DNA TGCGCCAGCAGCCAAGTAACAGATAGCAATCAGCCCCAGCATTTT. This sequence encodes CASSQVTDSNQPQHF.

A remark on this clone: The junction differs from germline at one of its ends, possibly a read error. This sequence joins TRBV7-7 and TRBJ2-2; 11 nucleotides agree with TRBD2. CDR3 length equals 17 residues. In germline, CDR1 is SSHAT, CDR2 FNYEAQ (reference sequence). In DNA, the CDR3 is TGTGCTAGCAGCTTAGCGGGGACTAGCGGCGCGACCGGGGAGCTGTTTTTT. This sequence encodes CASSLAGTSGATGELFF.

The chain recombines TRBV28 with TRBJ2-7; 7 bases match TRBD1. The V gene end was trimmed by 2 bases and the J gene end by 4 bases; junction bases not matched to a gene: 11. CDR1 is MDHEN and CDR2 is SYDVKM in the germline V gene. This CDR3 is 16 amino acids long. This CDR3 reads CASSLGRDRSSYEQYF. CDR3 sequence (DNA): TGTGCCAGCAGTTTAGGCAGGGACAGAAGCTCATACGAGCAGTACTTC.

The rearrangement joins TRBV12-5 to TRBJ1-1; D perhaps matches TRBD1 (6 bases). Between the trimmed V and J ends, which lost 0 bases and 4 bases, there was a span of 15 bases. Germline V gene sequence: CDR1 LGHNT, CDR2 FRNRAP. This CDR3 has 16 residues. This CDR3 is CASGLVIGEGVTEAFF. The CDR3 DNA follows: TGTGCTAGTGGTTTGGTAATCGGGGAGGGGGTCACTGAAGCTTTCTTT.

The V gene is TRBV2, the J gene TRBJ2-1; D is ambiguous. CDR3 length equals 15 residues. V was shortened by 8 bases and J by 3 bases, with 17 bases between the two germline ends. Germline V gene sequence: CDR1 SNHLY, CDR2 FYNNEI. CDR3 coding DNA: TGTGCCAGCTTGGCGATCGGCCCGGGCTACAATGAGCAGTTCTTC. Encoded protein: CASLAIGPGYNEQFF.

The V call is TRBV10-1, the J call TRBJ1-2; 7 bases map to TRBD1. Germline CDR1 is WNHNN and CDR2 is SYGVQD (reference sequence). This CDR3 region has 13 residues. With 4 bases clipped from V and 7 bases from J, the junction kept 6 bases outside the gene matches. The CDR3 nucleotides read TGCGCCAGCAGTGCGACACACAGGGGTGGCTACACCTTC. As protein: CASSATHRGGYTF.

The chain joins TRBV7-8 to TRBJ1-1; D is unclear. CDR1 is SGHVS, CDR2 FQNEAQ, per germline. The CDR3 contains 16 residues. V was shortened by 8 bases and J by 1 base, with 20 bases between the two germline ends. This CDR3 reads CASGETRVVGNTEAFF. Written as DNA, the CDR3 is TGTGCCAGCGGGGAAACTAGAGTGGTCGGGAACACTGAAGCTTTCTTT.

The V and J genes are TRBV2 and TRBJ1-1; unclear D gene. The CDR3 is 13 residues long. The germline V and J ends were trimmed by 5 bases and 1 base, with 8 bases remaining between them. CDR1 and CDR2 (germline): SNHLY, FYNNEI. The CDR3 nucleotides are TGTGCCAGCAGTTTTGGCAGGAACACTGAAGCTTTCTTT. This translates into CASSFGRNTEAFF.

The chain joins TRBV7-9 to TRBJ2-1; D is perhaps TRBD2 (7 bases). The CDR3 loop spans 13 amino acids. Trimming stripped 8 bases from V and 6 bases from J, with 14 bases between. The germline gives CDR1 SEHNR, CDR2 FQNEAQ (reference sequence). CDR3 protein: CASEAGEGNEQFF. The CDR3 DNA is TGTGCCAGCGAGGCAGGGGAGGGCAATGAGCAGTTCTTC. Full variable domain (remainder filled in from reference TRBV7-9 and TRBJ2-1): DTGVSQNPRHKITKRGQNVTFRCDPISEHNRLYWYRQTLGQGPEFLTYFQNEAQLEKSRLLSDRFSAERPKGSFSTLEIQRTEQGDSAMYLCASEAGEGNEQFFGPGTRLTVL.

This chain joins TRBV5-1 and TRBJ2-7, with TRBD1 as a possible D gene (6 bases). This CDR3 is 20 amino acids long. The V end was cut by 5 bases, the J end by 0 bases, with 30 bases between. Germline CDR1 is SGHRS and CDR2 is YFSETQ. CDR3 nucleotide sequence: TGCGCCAGCAGAGAGGAAACCGGGACACCCCAGAGTCGGCCCTCCTACGAGCAGTACTTC. This codes for CASREETGTPQSRPSYEQYF.

V is TRBV5-4 and J is TRBJ2-7, with 7 nucleotides matching TRBD2. CDR3 length: 15 residues. Germline CDR1 is SGHNT and CDR2 is YYREEE (reference sequence). The trim removed 3 bases at V and 1 base at J, leaving 7 bases unmatched. The CDR3 DNA reads TGTGCCAGCAGCTCTGGGGCTAGCGGATCCTACGAGCAGTACTTC. This translates into CASSSGASGSYEQYF. The whole variable domain, remainder taken from reference TRBV5-4 and TRBJ2-7, is ETGVTQSPTHLIKTRGQQVTLRCSSQSGHNTVSWYQQALGQGPQFIFQYYREEENGRGNFPPRFSGLQFPNYSSELNVNALELDDSALYLCASSSGASGSYEQYFGPGTRLTVT.

This sequence joins TRBV6-6 and TRBJ1-1, with 9 bases identical to TRBD1. Germline lookup yields CDR1 MNHNY and CDR2 SVGAGI (reference sequence). V was pared by 2 bases and J by 3 bases, with 7 bases of the junction left unmatched. The CDR3 loop spans 16 amino acids. CDR3 bases: TGTGCCAGCAGTTACCGTAGGGGACAGGGTGACACTGAAGCTTTCTTT. Its protein product is CASSYRRGQGDTEAFF.

The chain uses TRBV29-1 and TRBJ2-7; 11 nucleotides agree with TRBD2. The ends lost 5 bases at V and 0 bases at J; junction bases unmatched: 9. The CDR3 consists of 16 residues. CDR1 and CDR2 (germline): SQVTM, ANQGSEA. CDR3 DNA sequence: TGCAGCGTTACGGGACTAGCGGCTAAAAGCTCCTACGAGCAGTACTTC. Its translation: CSVTGLAAKSSYEQYF.

This clone was seen a handful of times. The V call is TRBV6-1, the J call TRBJ1-5; D is perhaps TRBD1 (6 bases). V was shortened by 2 bases and J by 2 bases, with 10 bases between the two germline ends. Germline V gene data show CDR1 as MNHNS and CDR2 as SASEGT. The CDR3 has 15 residues. The CDR3 sequence: CASSERNRGNQPQHF. The CDR3, as DNA: TGTGCCAGCAGTGAACGGAACAGGGGCAATCAGCCCCAGCATTTT.

DNA of the CDR3: TGTGCCAGCAGTGCACACGGGGAAAAACTGTTTTTT. Protein: CASSAHGEKLFF. V gene TRBV25-1 combines with J gene TRBJ1-4; the D is unclear. The CDR3 length is 12 residues. Trimming took off 4 bases at V and 8 bases at J, with 8 bases between the two ends. In germline, CDR1 is MGHDK, CDR2 SYGVNS.

Here the CDR3 reads CASSIQGLYEQYF. In DNA, the CDR3 is TGTGCCAGTAGTATCCAGGGGCTGTACGAGCAGTACTTC. V usage is TRBV19 and J usage is TRBJ2-7; perhaps TRBD1 as D (6 bases). CDR3 length: 13 amino acids. Germline V gives CDR1 LNHDA, CDR2 SQIVND (reference sequence). V gave up 3 bases and J gave up 4 bases, with 10 bases separating them.

The V and J genes are TRBV4-2 and TRBJ1-1, with D hard to call. Germline CDR1 LGHNA, CDR2 YNFKEQ. V dropped 1 base and J dropped 5 bases, with 8 bases sitting between them. The CDR3 is 13 residues long. The chain's CDR3 is CASSQAGWTEAFF. In DNA form, the CDR3 reads TGTGCCAGCAGCCAAGCGGGGTGGACTGAAGCTTTCTTT.

The rearrangement links TRBV19 to TRBJ2-7, with D possibly being TRBD2 (7 bases). V lost 4 bases to trimming and J lost 3 bases, with 16 bases between them. The CDR3 consists of 15 residues. Germline CDR1 reads LNHDA; CDR2 reads SQIVND (reference sequence). The CDR3 DNA sequence: TGTGCCAGTAGTACCGACAGGACTAGTGTCTACGAGCAGTACTTC. It specifies CASSTDRTSVYEQYF.

The chain employs TRBV19 and TRBJ2-2; tentative D call: TRBD2 (6 bases). Germline CDR1 LNHDA, CDR2 SQIVND (reference sequence). CDR3 length: 14 residues. The V end was cut by 3 bases, the J end by 6 bases, with 11 bases between. The CDR3 loop is CASSIATGAGELFF. The CDR3 DNA is TGTGCCAGTAGTATCGCGACGGGGGCCGGGGAGCTGTTTTTT.

The V gene is TRBV28, the J gene TRBJ1-1, with 8 bases that match TRBD1. This CDR3 comprises 16 residues. The V gene's germline CDR1 is MDHEN and CDR2 SYDVKM. Losses at the gene ends were 6 bases for V and 4 bases for J; bases not matched to a gene: 13. The CDR3 DNA reads TGTGCCAGCAGCCCGACAGGGGTCGGTTCTGGCACTGAAGCTTTCTTT. It is translated as CASSPTGVGSGTEAFF.

This rearrangement joins TRBV6-1 to TRBJ1-2; D perhaps matches TRBD1 (5 bases). The V end was cut by 8 bases, the J end by 8 bases, with 18 bases between. Germline V lookup: CDR1 MNHNS, CDR2 SASEGT. The CDR3 loop spans 13 amino acids. The CDR3, as DNA: TGTGCCAGCGGAGGGGAAATGAGTTTGGGCTACACCTTC. As protein: CASGGEMSLGYTF.

The chain carries TRBV18 and TRBJ1-5; D gene ambiguous. Germline CDR1 is KGHSH and CDR2 is LQKENI. V lost 6 bases and J lost 3, with 9 bases in between. The CDR3 loop spans 13 amino acids. The CDR3 region is CASSLSHNQPQHF. For the CDR3, the DNA is TGTGCCAGCTCGCTCAGTCACAATCAGCCCCAGCATTTT. Based on the CDR3 plus reference TRBV18 and TRBJ1-5, the full variable domain is NAGVMQNPRHLVRRRGQEARLRCSPMKGHSHVYWYRQLPEEGLKFMVYLQKENIIDESGMPKERFSAEFPKEGPSILRIQQVVRGDSAAYFCASSLSHNQPQHFGDGTRLSIL.

As regards this clone: Other DNA sequences within the sample encode an identical CDR3. The chain couples TRBV29-1 to TRBJ1-3; unclear D gene. The CDR3 extends over 12 amino acids. CDR1 and CDR2 from the germline V gene are SQVTM and ANQGSEA. V was cut by 6 bases and J by 4 bases, with 10 bases left in between. The CDR3 nucleotides read TGCAGCGTCTTGGACTCGGGAAACACCATATATTTT. Translating it yields CSVLDSGNTIYF.

The rearrangement joins TRBV27 to TRBJ1-2; TRBD1 is a possible D gene (5 bases). V lost 4 bases, J lost 8 bases, and 14 bases lay in between. The CDR3 runs to 13 residues. Germline CDR1 and CDR2: MNHEY and SMNVEV (reference sequence). The CDR3 nucleotides read TGTGCCAGCAGTTCTCAGGGCCCGAGCGGCTACACCTTC. Its translation is CASSSQGPSGYTF.

V usage is TRBV4-1 and J usage is TRBJ1-1; no firm D call. The CDR3 is made up of 16 amino acids. The germline V gene encodes CDR1 MGHRA and CDR2 YSYEKL. Trimming took 0 bases from V and 2 from J, leaving 13 bases between them. The CDR3 sequence is CASSQEGGQLNTEAFF. For the CDR3, the DNA is TGCGCCAGCAGCCAAGAAGGCGGCCAGCTCAACACTGAAGCTTTCTTT.

The J gene is TRBJ1-5, the V gene TRBV4-2, with a weak D call TRBD1 (5 bases). This CDR3 is 16 amino acids long. The germline V gene encodes CDR1 LGHNA and CDR2 YNFKEQ. The ends were cut back, 0 bases at V and 0 bases at J, with 9 bases in the middle. The CDR3 region has the DNA TGTGCCAGCAGCCAAGAGGCGGGACTTAGCAATCAGCCCCAGCATTTT. It is translated as CASSQEAGLSNQPQHF.